This T cell receptor beta chain is drawn from a study of T cells in Graves' hyperthyroidism and ophthalmopathy (dated by TCRdb to the late 2010s). Background for the entire study: Peripheral blood samples were taken at the time of initial diagnosis, prior to any treatment. The study also compared thyroid tissue and blood T-cell repertoires from 6 or 7 Graves' hyperthyroidism patients. After blood sampling, hyperthyroidism patients were treated with methimazole at a starting dose of 30 mg daily, and ophthalmopathy patients were treated with high-dose intravenous methylprednisolone. The approximately 98 discovery patients were randomly divided into training and test sets at a 7:3 ratio. The paper describes TCR Vbeta CDR3 sequencing of 120 to 150 peripheral blood samples, made up of fewer than 50 ophthalmopathy patients, roughly 80 hyperthyroidism patients and approximately 17 progressor patients. Prospective prediction of ophthalmopathy was tested in an independent validation cohort consisting of 18 to 20 hyperthyroidism patients and approximately 16 patients who later progressed to ophthalmopathy. To identify distinguishing TCR V-J signatures, a discovery cohort of around 100 patients was used, comprising 43 with Graves' ophthalmopathy and 57 with stable Graves' hyperthyroidism.

This clonotype was counted at least ten times. Its antigen is still unknown. Base quality data are lacking; no much larger clone is found one base away. Stable Graves' hyperthyroidism was defined as no progression to ophthalmopathy during 18 months of follow-up. Hyperthyroidism patients were newly diagnosed, had a disease duration of under 2 months, and were aged 18 to 65 years. Any patient with an uncontrolled infection, another autoimmune disease, pregnancy or lactation was excluded. Diagnoses were established on the basis of clinical symptoms, serum thyroxine and TRAb, thyroid ultrasound, and orbital computed tomography. PBMCs were isolated from 10 ml of fresh peripheral blood by Ficoll-Paque density gradient centrifugation. Total RNA was extracted using Trizol reagent, and RNA quality was assessed on an Agilent 2100 Bioanalyzer. The paper's findings and limits, for the study overall: Sample size was not statistically predetermined, and investigators were not blinded to group allocation. Most expanded thyroid clonotypes (frequency above 0.001) were also detected in blood, suggesting blood repertoires may reflect thyroid immune responses. A 13 V-J signature model separated ophthalmopathy from stable hyperthyroidism, with approximately 87% sensitivity and just under 84% specificity in cross-validation and 80%/75% in testing. During validation, the model predicted progression to ophthalmopathy a median of roughly six months ahead of onset, with roughly 65% sensitivity and 72% to 80% specificity.

The TCR beta CDR3 regions were amplified from RNA transcripts. The first round of RT-PCR for the TCR CDR3 was performed with the HTBI primer set and the Qiagen OneStep RT-PCR kit. Libraries were constructed in a second round of multiplex PCR, after which size selection and purification were performed. Libraries were sequenced paired-end with 100 bp reads on an Illumina HiSeq2000. Regarding the original processing steps: SOAPnuke was used to process the raw data, throwing out any read that contained adapters or uncalled bases, had a mean Phred below 15, or lacked an exact constant-primer or identifier match. High-quality paired reads were merged with COPE v1.2.5, and unique nucleotide sequences were defined as clonotypes. Clonotypes were aligned to IMGT TRBV, TRBD and TRBJ reference segments using MiTCR v1.1. Only V-J combinations with frequency above 0.0001, covering approximately 99% of repertoires, were analysed. The TCS score was defined as F50 (clonal expansion) divided by E x V (chaos), with BLOSUM62-based TCRdist calculated between CDR3 peptides within each V-J. Welch's t-statistics and random forest reduced around 520 V-J features to roughly 13, which were used in a naive Bayes classifier (R e1071). In TCRdb, the public reads were trimmed at Q25 with fastp and aligned with MiXCR, with productive beta chains retained. Each record represents a unique CDR3 protein, reported with the most common genes and DNA among its rows. It is TCRdb's table, rather than the study itself, that gives the V and J calls and clone size. The sample table records more than 550,000 distinct CDR3 sequences; approximately 15% of these occur just once. Together, the top ten hold less than 20% of the sample.

The sequenced sample consisted of blood. This receptor was obtained from a man between 45 and 60 years old with Graves' hyperthyroidism.

The CDR3 in this case is CASSSTSGRRLDTQYF. The nucleotides are TGTGCCAGCAGCTCGACTAGCGGGAGGCGGTTAGATACGCAGTATTTT. This chain joins TRBV11-2 to TRBJ2-3, and TRBD2 aligns with 13 junction nucleotides. From cysteine to phenylalanine, the CDR3 is 16 amino acids long. Solely the CDR3 DNA is kept, with 48 bases framed from the first base. V is trimmed back by 4 bases and J by 5 bases, and the junction contains 6 bases that no gene match accounts for. CDR1 and CDR2 were assigned from the germline V gene as SGHAT and FQNNGV.